This TCR beta chain was identified during a study of Ad26.COV2.S vaccination and SARS-CoV-2 variants. Study details: The study gave Ad26.COV2.S intramuscularly, once or twice 56 days apart.

Here immunoSEQ multiplex PCR was the method, and the copy in TCRdb shows in-frame clones only, minus some. The sample carries about 350,000 clones, around 89% recorded once. This clone has just one count. The CDR3 spans 14 residues. V was clipped by 1 base and J by 3 bases, with 7 bases between them. Germline loops: CDR1 LNHDA, CDR2 SQIVND (reference sequence). Regarding treatment: 15 to 20 received Ad26.COV2.S at low or high dose, single or two shots; about 5 received placebo; per-sample allocation not given. Following the first vaccine or placebo injection, samples were taken on day 63. Expression of Wuhan-strain SARS-CoV-2 spike came from the Ad26 vector that formed the vaccine.

V gene TRBV19 combines with J gene TRBJ1-5, with D perhaps matching TRBD1 (5 bases). The sequencing here drew on peripheral blood, taken in a trial of Ad26.COV2.S vaccine versus placebo. The sequence came from a person aged 18 to 59 who received the Ad26.COV2.S COVID-19 vaccine or a placebo. CDR3 residues: CASSIGGVNQPQHF. Here the CDR3 DNA reads TGTGCCAGTAGTATAGGAGGGGTCAATCAGCCCCAGCATTTT.